A single sample gave rise to the 9 T cell receptor beta chains below, sequenced in a study of cytomegalovirus exposure and HLA in healthy donors. Both 60 Vbeta primers and 13 Jbeta primers went into the PCR. Method: immunoSEQ multiplex PCR; TCRdb's copy keeps in-frame clones and lacks some. The table shows some 80,000 clones, with around 82% occurring only once. Sequenced input: PBMCs. The origin of the receptors is a man aged 35-49 years in good health and CMV-seronegative.

The rearrangement joins TRBV6-5 to TRBJ2-2, with a possible D match to TRBD2 (5 bases). Per the germline V gene, CDR1 is MNHEY and CDR2 is SVGAGI. CDR3 length: 14 residues. The V end lost 8 bases, the J end lost 4 bases, and 14 bases lay between the germline ends. The CDR3 spells CASWERGITGELFF. As DNA, the CDR3 is TGTGCCAGCTGGGAACGGGGTATCACCGGGGAGCTGTTTTTT.

The chain uses TRBV11-2 and TRBJ1-2; a weak D match, TRBD1 (6 bases). The V end was cut by 1 base, the J end by 8 bases, with 20 bases between. The CDR3 spans 16 residues. Germline V gene lookup returns CDR1 SGHAT and CDR2 FQNNGV. CDR3 in DNA: TGTGCCAGCAGCTTAGTTTACTCTCTGGGGGCATGGGGCTACACCTTC. Translated: CASSLVYSLGAWGYTF. The whole variable domain, remainder taken from reference TRBV11-2 and TRBJ1-2, is EAGVAQSPRYKIIEKRQSVAFWCNPISGHATLYWYQQILGQGPKLLIQFQNNGVVDDSQLPKDRFSAERLKGVDSTLKIQPAKLEDSAVYLCASSLVYSLGAWGYTFGSGTRLTVV.

The rearrangement uses TRBV6-6 and TRBJ2-7, with 8 bases lining up with TRBD1. Germline CDR1 and CDR2: MNHNY and SVGAGI (reference sequence). The CDR3 consists of 15 residues. Trimming at V came to 5 bases and at J to 2 bases, leaving 8 bases not matched to a gene. The CDR3 nucleotides are TGTGCCAGCAGTAAACGGGACAGGCTTACCTACGAGCAGTACTTC. Translated, it gives CASSKRDRLTYEQYF.

There are a few counts of this clone. The chain links TRBV4-1 to TRBJ1-1; 8 positions agree with TRBD1. The junction had 6 bases not matched to a gene; V was cut back by 5 bases and J by 1 base. Germline CDR1 is MGHRA and CDR2 is YSYEKL. This CDR3 has 15 amino acids. Written as DNA, the CDR3 is TGCGCCAGCAGCTTGTTACAGGGGGGGAACACTGAAGCTTTCTTT. As protein: CASSLLQGGNTEAFF.

This clone was observed a few times. V is TRBV30 and J is TRBJ2-1; 10 bases are shared with TRBD2. With 0 bases clipped from V and 6 bases from J, the junction kept 14 bases outside the gene matches. The length of the CDR3 is 18 residues. Germline CDR1 GTSNPN, CDR2 SVGIG (reference sequence). The CDR3 protein is CAWSVRGFGAGGPNEQFF. In DNA form, the CDR3 reads TGTGCCTGGAGTGTACGGGGGTTTGGAGCGGGGGGGCCCAATGAGCAGTTCTTC.

The chain joins TRBV28 to TRBJ2-1, with 10 bases lining up with TRBD1. This CDR3 contains 16 residues. Per germline, CDR1 MDHEN and CDR2 SYDVKM. The J segment lost 6 bases and the V segment lost 5 bases, leaving 10 bases of the junction unmatched. The CDR3 DNA reads TGTGCCAGCAGTAGCGCCGGGACAGGGGATCTCAATGAGCAGTTCTTC. Its protein product is CASSSAGTGDLNEQFF.

The V call is TRBV5-1, the J call TRBJ2-7, with a tentative D call TRBD1 (7 bases). Trimming took 2 bases from V and 3 from J, leaving 12 bases between them. Germline-derived CDR1 and CDR2 are SGHRS and YFSETQ. The CDR3 length is 14 residues. In DNA form, the CDR3 reads TGCGCCAGCAGCTTTGGCCAGGGGGGCTACGAGCAGTACTTC. Translation gives CASSFGQGGYEQYF.

The chain couples TRBV15 to TRBJ2-5; 10 nucleotides match TRBD1. The CDR3 runs 14 residues. The ends lost 5 bases at V and 5 bases at J; junction bases unmatched: 5. CDR1 LNHNV and CDR2 YYDKDF come from the germline V gene (reference sequence). CDR3 region: CATSGPTGGETQYF. The DNA of the CDR3 is TGTGCCACCAGCGGCCCGACAGGGGGCGAGACCCAGTACTTC.

This sequence joins TRBV18 and TRBJ1-1; the D gene is possibly TRBD1 (6 bases). V was trimmed by 3 bases and J by 0 bases, leaving 14 bases between them. The CDR3 runs 16 residues. The germline gives CDR1 KGHSH, CDR2 LQKENI. Written as DNA, the CDR3 is TGTGCCAGCTCACCTACCCGGACAGCCATGAACACTGAAGCTTTCTTT. It specifies CASSPTRTAMNTEAFF. The full variable domain, in which reference TRBV18 and TRBJ1-1 provide the parts outside the CDR3, is NAGVMQNPRHLVRRRGQEARLRCSPMKGHSHVYWYRQLPEEGLKFMVYLQKENIIDESGMPKERFSAEFPKEGPSILRIQQVVRGDSAAYFCASSPTRTAMNTEAFFGQGTRLTVV.